Listed here are 6 T cell receptor beta chains from one sample, sequenced in a study of Tregs in tolerant kidney transplant recipients. Data came from immunoSEQ multiplex PCR; TCRdb stores just in-frame clones and leaves some out. This sample has 98,000 or so clones; about 90% occur once, and the top ten carry under 0.35%. The input for sequencing was CD4+ T cells from blood, taken before the transplant. The receptors were sampled from a human donor who received a combined kidney and bone marrow transplant.

The chain combines TRBV5-1 with TRBJ2-1; TRBD2 matches 9 bases. V was clipped by 3 bases and J by 10 bases; unmatched bases: 14. The CDR3 runs 16 residues. Germline V CDR1 and CDR2: SGHRS, YFSETQ. DNA for the CDR3: TGCGCCAGCAGCTCTCAGCCTAGCGGGGTCGGGGGAGAGCAGTTCTTC. The encoded protein is CASSSQPSGVGGEQFF. Combining the CDR3 with reference TRBV5-1 and TRBJ2-1 gives the whole variable domain KAGVTQTPRYLIKTRGQQVTLSCSPISGHRSVSWYQQTPGQGLQFLFEYFSETQRNKGNFPGRFSGRQFSNSRSEMNVSTLELGDSALYLCASSSQPSGVGGEQFFGPGTRLTVL.

The V call is TRBV5-6, the J call TRBJ1-2; TRBD1 aligns across 7 bases. V shed 0 bases, J shed 0 bases, and the junction held 8 bases outside the gene matches. The CDR3 spans 17 residues. The V gene's germline CDR1 is SGHDT and CDR2 YYEEEE. In DNA, the CDR3 is TGTGCCAGCAGCTTGGATCCCAGGGGGGTTACTAACTATGGCTACACCTTC. It specifies CASSLDPRGVTNYGYTF.

The chain carries TRBV5-6 and TRBJ1-1, with a possible D match to TRBD1 (6 bases). V was clipped by 0 bases and J by 3 bases, with 9 bases between them. Germline V CDR1 and CDR2: SGHDT, YYEEEE. The CDR3 is 14 residues long. In DNA form, the CDR3 reads TGTGCCAGCAGCTTGGACAGGGCCGACACTGAAGCTTTCTTT. Protein product: CASSLDRADTEAFF.

The V and J genes are TRBV6-1 and TRBJ1-3; no clear D gene. Trimming left V 2 bases short and J 0 bases short, with 8 bases between. The V gene's germline CDR1 is MNHNS and CDR2 SASEGT. The CDR3 covers 15 residues. The CDR3: CASSERGYSGNTIYF. The CDR3 region has the DNA TGTGCCAGCAGTGAACGCGGGTACTCTGGAAACACCATATATTTT.

The V gene is TRBV6-5, the J gene TRBJ1-1; 9 positions match TRBD1. The junction had 7 bases not matched to a gene; V was cut back by 6 bases and J by 8 bases. The CDR3 extends over 13 amino acids. Germline V gives CDR1 MNHEY, CDR2 SVGAGI. The CDR3: CASRKTGTGEAFF. CDR3 nucleotide sequence: TGTGCCAGCAGGAAGACCGGGACAGGGGAAGCTTTCTTT.

The rearrangement links TRBV29-1 to TRBJ1-2; TRBD1 matches 8 bases. CDR3 length: 13 residues. Germline trimming cut 4 bases from V and 4 bases from J; bases unmatched to any gene: 5. Germline lookup yields CDR1 SQVTM and CDR2 ANQGSEA. The CDR3 protein is CSVGQGIGYGYTF. For the CDR3, the DNA is TGCAGCGTTGGACAGGGGATCGGCTATGGCTACACCTTC.